One sample yielded the 4 T cell receptor beta chains listed below, sequenced in a study of PD-1 blockade in classical Hodgkin lymphoma. The protocol was immunoSEQ multiplex PCR, while the TCRdb copy is restricted to in-frame clones and leaves out a portion. The table shows around 16,000 clones, with around 78% occurring only once. Time point: cycle 4 day 1 (C4D1), after more than five weeks of nivolumab. Relapses following autologous stem cell transplantation were seen in all patients, with brentuximab vedotin exposure varying. Magnetic depletion of unwanted cells isolated CD4+ T cells from thawed PBMCs. The sample consisted of CD4+ T cells from blood, taken before the fourth cycle of nivolumab. The source of these receptors is a human donor with classical Hodgkin lymphoma.

The V gene is TRBV7-2, the J gene TRBJ2-1; D assignment may be TRBD1 or TRBD2 (5 bases each). The germline gives CDR1 SGHTA, CDR2 FQGNSA. This CDR3 has 16 amino acids. The V end lost 1 base, the J end lost 1 base, and 11 bases lay between the germline ends. CDR3 sequence: CASSLEGTQSYNEQFF. CDR3 DNA sequence: TGTGCCAGCAGCTTAGAGGGGACGCAGTCCTACAATGAGCAGTTCTTC. Full variable domain (missing parts from reference TRBV7-2 and TRBJ2-1): GAGVSQSPSNKVTEKGKDVELRCDPISGHTALYWYRQSLGQGLEFLIYFQGNSAPDKSGLPSDRFSAERTGGSVSTLTIQRTQQEDSAVYLCASSLEGTQSYNEQFFGPGTRLTVL.

This chain uses TRBV19 with TRBJ2-7; 9 nucleotides line up with TRBD2. The CDR3 has 13 amino acids. V gave up 6 bases and J gave up 6 bases; unmatched junction bases: 6. Germline CDR1 LNHDA, CDR2 SQIVND (reference sequence). The CDR3 region is CASRETSGTEQYF. Here the CDR3 DNA reads TGTGCCAGTAGGGAGACTAGCGGAACCGAGCAGTACTTC.

The rearrangement uses TRBV11-2 and TRBJ1-1; weak D call: TRBD1 (6 bases). Germline-derived CDR1 and CDR2 are SGHAT and FQNNGV. The germline V and J ends were trimmed by 9 bases and 1 base, with 18 bases remaining between them. This CDR3 comprises 15 residues. This CDR3 is CASGGPGHWNTEAFF. The DNA for the CDR3 is TGTGCCAGTGGGGGTCCGGGACACTGGAACACTGAAGCTTTCTTT. The full variable domain, completed using reference TRBV11-2 and TRBJ1-1, is EAGVAQSPRYKIIEKRQSVAFWCNPISGHATLYWYQQILGQGPKLLIQFQNNGVVDDSQLPKDRFSAERLKGVDSTLKIQPAKLEDSAVYLCASGGPGHWNTEAFFGQGTRLTVV.

The V call is TRBV5-4, the J call TRBJ1-1, with TRBD1 matching 7 bases. Germline trimming cut 4 bases from V and 0 bases from J; bases unmatched to any gene: 6. Germline V lookup: CDR1 SGHNT, CDR2 YYREEE (reference sequence). The CDR3 runs to 15 residues. In nucleotides, the CDR3 is TGTGCCAGCAGCGAACAGGGGCGGGTGAACACTGAAGCTTTCTTT. It encodes CASSEQGRVNTEAFF.